These 8 T cell receptor beta chains came from one sample sequenced in a study of CXCR3-negative and CXCR3-positive naive CD8 T cells. In preparing the TRB cDNA libraries, 5' RACE with UMI labels was used. TCRdb reprocessed the 5' RACE reads and keeps a single row for each CDR3 protein, giving no DNA. The ten most abundant clones cover about 2.6% of a sample with some 25,000 distinct CDR3 sequences. The specimen sequenced was naive CXCR3- CD8+ T cells from blood. Documented subset: CD45RO-CCR7+CD27+CD95- naive CD8+ T cells lacking CXCR3 (TNR3-). These receptors were collected from a human donor in good health. Some clones in this sample may be carry-over from other donors' samples.

This chain's CDR3 is CASSRTGHFGYTF. The chain couples TRBV14 to TRBJ1-2; TCRdb's D call of TRBD1 is untestable without DNA. The CDR3 is 13 residues long. The germline gives CDR1 SGHDN, CDR2 FVKESK.

The rearrangement joins TRBV6-4 to TRBJ2-3. The CDR3 has 13 amino acids. Germline CDR1 and CDR2: MRHNA and SNTAGT. The CDR3: CASSDKETDTQYF.

V usage is TRBV27 and J usage is TRBJ2-1. Germline-derived CDR1 and CDR2 are MNHEY and SMNVEV (reference sequence). CDR3 length equals 15 residues. This CDR3 is CASSLETSSYNEQFF.

This chain uses TRBV29-1 with TRBJ2-7; absent DNA, TCRdb's TRBD1 call cannot be checked. The CDR3 extends over 13 amino acids. CDR1 and CDR2 from the germline V gene are SQVTM and ANQGSEA. CDR3 residues: CSVEGTGIYEQYF.

The chain recombines TRBV5-5 with TRBJ2-7; the TCRdb call, TRBD2, lacks DNA for checking. Per the germline V gene, CDR1 is SGHKS and CDR2 is YYEKEE (reference sequence). This CDR3 region has 17 residues. The CDR3 region is CASSLEWRSGHSREQYF. The whole variable domain, remainder taken from reference TRBV5-5 and TRBJ2-7, is DAGVTQSPTHLIKTRGQQVTLRCSPISGHKSVSWYQQVLGQGPQFIFQYYEKEERGRGNFPDRFSARQFPNYSSELNVNALLLGDSALYLCASSLEWRSGHSREQYFGPGTRLTVT.

CDR3 residues: CASSLDRGGAPSSYNEQFF. This chain connects TRBV11-2 to TRBJ2-1; with no DNA, the TCRdb D assignment of TRBD1 cannot be verified. The V gene's germline CDR1 is SGHAT and CDR2 FQNNGV. The CDR3 is 19 residues long.

V usage is TRBV20-1 and J usage is TRBJ2-3; the D gene TCRdb calls, TRBD2, cannot be checked with no DNA. CDR3 length: 16 residues. Germline V gene sequence: CDR1 DFQATT, CDR2 SNEGSKA (reference sequence). CDR3 amino acids: CSAPEAAGGSTDTQYF.

This clonotype ranks as medium-sized in terms of frequency. The CDR3 is CSVSRDLRLDEQFF. J is TRBJ2-1 and V is TRBV29-1; there is no DNA to check the TCRdb D call of TRBD2. The V gene's germline CDR1 is SQVTM and CDR2 ANQGSEA. The CDR3 contains 14 residues.